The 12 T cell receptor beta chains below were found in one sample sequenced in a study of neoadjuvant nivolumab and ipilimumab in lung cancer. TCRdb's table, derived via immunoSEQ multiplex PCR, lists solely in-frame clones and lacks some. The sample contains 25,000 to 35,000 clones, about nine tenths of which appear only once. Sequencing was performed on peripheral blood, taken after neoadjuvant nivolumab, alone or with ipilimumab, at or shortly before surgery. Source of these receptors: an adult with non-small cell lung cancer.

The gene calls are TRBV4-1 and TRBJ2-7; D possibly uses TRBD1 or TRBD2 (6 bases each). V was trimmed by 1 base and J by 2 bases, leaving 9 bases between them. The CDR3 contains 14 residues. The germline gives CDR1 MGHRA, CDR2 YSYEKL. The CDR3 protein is CASSQARGAYEQYF. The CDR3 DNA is TGCGCCAGCAGCCAAGCAAGGGGGGCCTACGAGCAGTACTTC.

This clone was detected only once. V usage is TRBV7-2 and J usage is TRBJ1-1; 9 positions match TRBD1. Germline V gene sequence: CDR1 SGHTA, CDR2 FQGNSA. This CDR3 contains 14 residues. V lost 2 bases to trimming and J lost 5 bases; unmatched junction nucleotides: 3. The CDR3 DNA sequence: TGTGCCAGCAGCTTAAGACAGGGGGGGACTGAAGCTTTCTTT. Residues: CASSLRQGGTEAFF.

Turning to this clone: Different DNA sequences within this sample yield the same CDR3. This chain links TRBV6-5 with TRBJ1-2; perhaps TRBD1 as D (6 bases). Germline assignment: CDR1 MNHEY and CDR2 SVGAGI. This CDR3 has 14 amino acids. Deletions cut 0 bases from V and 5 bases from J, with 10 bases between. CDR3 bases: TGTGCCAGCAGTTACTCGATTCAGGGGTATGGCTACACCTTC. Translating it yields CASSYSIQGYGYTF.

CDR3 region: CASSPLVPGQGAGTEAFF. As DNA, the CDR3 is TGTGCCAGCTCACCATTAGTCCCGGGACAGGGGGCTGGCACTGAAGCTTTCTTT. V gene TRBV18 combines with J gene TRBJ1-1, with 12 bases identical to TRBD1. Germline V gene lookup returns CDR1 KGHSH and CDR2 LQKENI. The junction had 11 bases not matched to a gene; V was cut back by 2 bases and J by 4 bases. The CDR3 covers 18 residues.

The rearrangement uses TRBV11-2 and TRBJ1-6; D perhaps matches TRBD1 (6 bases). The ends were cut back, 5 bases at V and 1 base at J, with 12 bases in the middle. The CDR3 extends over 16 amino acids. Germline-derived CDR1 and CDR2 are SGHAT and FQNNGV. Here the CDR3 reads CASSPGGRSYNSPLHF. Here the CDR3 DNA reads TGTGCCAGCAGCCCCGGGGGCCGGTCCTATAATTCACCCCTCCACTTT.

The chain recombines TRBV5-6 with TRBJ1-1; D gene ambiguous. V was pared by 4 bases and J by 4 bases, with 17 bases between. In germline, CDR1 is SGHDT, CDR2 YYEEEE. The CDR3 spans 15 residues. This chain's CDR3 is CASSPGSKGGTEAFF. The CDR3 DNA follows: TGTGCCAGCAGCCCGGGGTCCAAGGGAGGCACTGAAGCTTTCTTT.

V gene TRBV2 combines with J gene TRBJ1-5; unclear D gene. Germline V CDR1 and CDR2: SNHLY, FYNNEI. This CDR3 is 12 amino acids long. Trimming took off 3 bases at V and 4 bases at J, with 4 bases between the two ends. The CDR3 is CASSDTNQPQHF. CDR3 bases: TGTGCCAGCAGTGATACGAATCAGCCCCAGCATTTT.

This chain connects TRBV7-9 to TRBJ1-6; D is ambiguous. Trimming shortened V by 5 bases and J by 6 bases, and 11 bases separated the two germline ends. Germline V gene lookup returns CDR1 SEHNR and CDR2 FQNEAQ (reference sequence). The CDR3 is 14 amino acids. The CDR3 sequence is CASSQDGVNSPLHF. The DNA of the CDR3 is TGTGCCAGCAGCCAGGACGGAGTTAATTCACCCCTCCACTTT.

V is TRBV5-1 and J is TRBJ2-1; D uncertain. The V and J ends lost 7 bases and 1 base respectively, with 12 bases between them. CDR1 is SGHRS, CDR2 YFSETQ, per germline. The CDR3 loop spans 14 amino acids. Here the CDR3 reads CASSGFRSYNEQFF. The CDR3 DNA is TGCGCCAGCTCCGGGTTTAGGTCCTACAATGAGCAGTTCTTC.

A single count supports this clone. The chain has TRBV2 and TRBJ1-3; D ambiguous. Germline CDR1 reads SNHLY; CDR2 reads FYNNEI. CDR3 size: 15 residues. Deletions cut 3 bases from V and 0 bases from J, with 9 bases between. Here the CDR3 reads CASSDLNLSGNTIYF. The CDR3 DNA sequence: TGTGCCAGCAGTGACCTTAACCTCTCTGGAAACACCATATATTTT.

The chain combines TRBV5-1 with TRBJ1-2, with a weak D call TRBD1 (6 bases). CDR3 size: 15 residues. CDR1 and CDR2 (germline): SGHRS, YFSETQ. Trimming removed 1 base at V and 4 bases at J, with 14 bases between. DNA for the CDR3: TGCGCCAGCAGCTTGTTATCGGACAGCGGCTATGGCTACACCTTC. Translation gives CASSLLSDSGYGYTF.

The CDR3 reads CASSSASNSGNTIYF. The DNA for the CDR3 is TGTGCCAGCTCAAGTGCGTCCAACTCTGGAAACACCATATATTTT. This chain connects TRBV18 to TRBJ1-3; the D is unclear. Germline V gene sequence: CDR1 KGHSH, CDR2 LQKENI. V lost 5 bases and J 0 bases, leaving 11 bases between the germline ends. There are 15 residues in the CDR3.